This T cell receptor (beta chain) stems from a study of T cell repertoires in ileal Crohn's disease (dated by TCRdb to the late 2010s). General notes on the study: The median duration of disease was about 7.3 years, and at the time of surgery less than 40% of patients were active smokers. Roughly half of the patients were given postoperative therapy, with about a dozen receiving thiopurines and under 20 receiving anti-TNF agents. A total of roughly 170 mucosal samples from around 50 patients were sequenced, with samples obtained at several locations on the surgical specimen and at postoperative endoscopy. The study was conducted in parallel with a multicentre cohort that was designed to identify predictors of early endoscopic recurrence following ileocolonic resection. All patients had surgery for a complication: stricturing disease in around 60% and penetrating disease in 39%. A prospective multicentre cohort supplied the roughly 57 Crohn's disease patients whose TCR repertoires were analysed. Endoscopic postoperative recurrence was defined by a Rutgeerts score above i0. Points the paper makes about the study in general: Mucosal CD4 and CD8 T cells were sorted and sequenced only in a subgroup of patients, the size of which was not stated. More high-frequency clones were carried by sorted CD8 T cells than by CD4 T cells, suggesting that mucosal expansions were mainly CD8. A significantly higher proportion of clonal expansions was observed in active smokers at surgery than in non-smokers (approximately 28% vs 17%, p=0.02). Higher percentages of high-frequency clones at the time of surgery were linked to endoscopic recurrence, and every patient with clonality above 26.8% (18/57) had recurrence.

V and J are truncated by 3 bases and 4 bases respectively, leaving an intervening sequence of 15 bases. The cysteine opens and the phenylalanine closes a CDR3 of 15 amino acids. Only the CDR3 part of the read is kept: 45 bases, read in frame from the first base. CDR1 and CDR2, per the germline V gene, are MDHEN and SYDVKM. For commercial TCRB immunosequencing, approximately 480 nanograms of biopsy DNA were submitted for each sample. Adaptive Biotechnology amplified the CDR3 regions from genomic DNA with a two-step multiplex PCR designed to control amplification bias. In the first PCR, primers covered every V and J gene segment, and in the second PCR, barcodes and Illumina adapters were added. CDR3 libraries were sequenced on an Illumina instrument. Turning to the authors' computational methods: Vendor-provided pipelines were combined with custom analysis of raw data in R/Bioconductor under R version 3.3.0. Clonality, which ranges from 0 to 1, was calculated as the inverse of the normalised Shannon entropy across all productive clones. High-frequency clones were defined as the share of the repertoire taken up by the top 100 clones, keeping only clones that passed a 95% confidence test. The Simpson index measured repertoire diversity, and the Morisita-Horn index measured overlap between samples. TCRdb holds this immuneACCESS table with in-frame rearrangements only. Some clones are missing; in checked studies, unresolved V genes explain under half, and the rest has no known cause. V, J and clone size were drawn from that table, and D and trimming were deduced from the DNA. Recorded for this sample are about 13,000 clones; 70% of them occurred a single time. The ten most abundant clones make up around 6.4% of the sample.

Adults with ileal or ileocolonic Crohn's disease for whom ileocolonic resection was indicated were considered eligible. Before DNA extraction, whole ileal mucosal biopsies were kept frozen at -80 degrees C. Genomic DNA was extracted from frozen whole biopsies using a TRizol-based method and was quantified with a NanoDrop 2000 spectrophotometer. Concerning this clone: Its antigen is still unknown. Base qualities are not at hand, and no much larger clone is one base apart.

Rearrangement joined TRBV28 to TRBJ1-2; a confident D gene designation cannot be given. The sequenced material came from ileal tissue. The receptor's source is an adult with Crohn's disease. The CDR3 in this case is CASSFPGSGSYGYTF. The DNA reads as follows: TGTGCCAGCAGTTTCCCAGGATCAGGAAGCTATGGCTACACCTTC.